The 20 T cell receptor beta chains below were found in one sample sequenced in a study of CD8+CD57+ T cells in acquired aplastic anemia. TCR beta VDJ and CDR3 profiles were obtained from a genomic DNA template. TCRdb reprocessed the reads with MiXCR, giving one entry per CDR3 protein. This table has some 170,000 distinct CDR3 sequences, approximately 40% appearing once. Source material: sorted CD4+, CD8+, or CD8+CD57+ T cells (not recorded which) from PBMCs. These receptors were collected from a human donor in good health.

This clonotype was recorded at least ten times. This chain connects TRBV24-1 to TRBJ2-5; the match to TRBD1 covers 7 bases. The CDR3 covers 12 residues. V lost 9 bases to trimming and J lost 5 bases; unmatched junction nucleotides: 5. The V gene's germline CDR1 is KGHDR and CDR2 SFDVKD. Here the CDR3 DNA reads TGTGCCACCCAAGGGGGCATGGAGACCCAGTACTTC. This translates into CATQGGMETQYF.

At least ten counts were recorded for this clonotype. The chain recombines TRBV7-3 with TRBJ2-3; D is uncertain. Germline assignment: CDR1 SGHTA and CDR2 FQGTGA. The CDR3 loop spans 15 amino acids. Trimming took 5 bases from V and 1 from J, leaving 13 bases between them. The CDR3 reads CASSRLASGTDTQYF. In nucleotides, the CDR3 is TGTGCCAGCAGCCGGTTAGCCAGCGGCACAGATACGCAGTATTTT. The variable domain in full, with the rest retrieved from reference TRBV7-3 and TRBJ2-3, is GAGVSQTPSNKVTEKGKYVELRCDPISGHTALYWYRQSLGQGPEFLIYFQGTGAADDSGLPNDRFFAVRPEGSVSTLKIQRTERGDSAVYLCASSRLASGTDTQYFGPGTRLTVL.

This clonotype was observed many times. This rearrangement joins TRBV5-6 to TRBJ1-1, with no clear D. The V gene lost 1 base and the J gene lost 5 bases, with 15 bases spanning the gap. The CDR3 loop spans 15 amino acids. The germline gives CDR1 SGHDT, CDR2 YYEEEE. Here the CDR3 DNA reads TGTGCCAGCAGCTTGCACATGGGGATGGGGACTGAAGCTTTCTTT. Translation gives CASSLHMGMGTEAFF.

This clonotype was seen at least ten times. The chain employs TRBV7-2 and TRBJ2-2, with 7 bases matching TRBD2. Germline CDR1 is SGHTA and CDR2 is FQGNSA. The length of the CDR3 is 16 residues. The V and J ends lost 2 bases and 6 bases, in that order; junction bases with no gene match: 9. DNA of the CDR3: TGTGCCAGCAGCTTAAGGGCGGGACTACTTTCCGGGGAGCTGTTTTTT. Protein: CASSLRAGLLSGELFF.

This clonotype was seen at least ten times. The chain joins TRBV5-5 to TRBJ1-6, with a tentative D call TRBD1 (6 bases). CDR3 length: 16 residues. Trimming pared 0 bases from V and 10 bases from J, leaving 17 bases between. Germline V CDR1 and CDR2: SGHKS, YYEKEE (reference sequence). In DNA form, the CDR3 reads TGTGCCAGCAGCTTGGCCGGTTGGGGGCTAAGCTCACCCCTCCACTTT. Protein product: CASSLAGWGLSSPLHF.

Notes on this clonotype: A junction boundary mismatches the germline segment, possibly from a read error. This rearrangement joins TRBV7-7 to TRBJ2-5, with no clear D. The CDR3 length is 12 residues. Germline V gene sequence: CDR1 SSHAT, CDR2 FNYEAQ (reference sequence). The CDR3 protein is CASSVDGETQYF. DNA for the CDR3: TGTGCTAGCAGCGTAGACGGAGAGACCCAGTACTTC.

In its sample, this clonotype was seen once. The chain couples TRBV20-1 to TRBJ1-2; 8 bases line up with TRBD1. The CDR3 extends over 14 amino acids. Germline CDR1 and CDR2: DFQATT and SNEGSKA (reference sequence). Germline trimming cut 0 bases from V and 5 bases from J; bases unmatched to any gene: 5. The CDR3 coding sequence is TGCAGTGCTAGAGATCCTACAGGGGGTTATGGCTACACCTTC. Translating gives CSARDPTGGYGYTF.

The rearrangement joins TRBV19 to TRBJ2-2; D perhaps matches TRBD1 (5 bases). Germline V lookup: CDR1 LNHDA, CDR2 SQIVND (reference sequence). Between the trimmed V and J ends, which lost 4 bases and 0 bases, there was a span of 18 bases. CDR3 length equals 18 residues. This CDR3 is CASSTPRTFATNTGELFF. The CDR3 coding sequence is TGTGCCAGTAGTACCCCACGGACATTCGCCACGAACACCGGGGAGCTGTTTTTT.

V is TRBV24-1 and J is TRBJ2-5; 8 nucleotides match TRBD1. Germline V lookup: CDR1 KGHDR, CDR2 SFDVKD. The CDR3 totals 15 residues. V shed 3 bases, J shed 5 bases, and the junction held 7 bases outside the gene matches. The CDR3 region is CATSDPGQGRETQYF. The CDR3 bases are TGTGCCACCAGTGATCCAGGACAGGGTCGGGAGACCCAGTACTTC.

The V call is TRBV20-1, the J call TRBJ2-7; 8 positions match TRBD2. The V gene end was trimmed by 1 base and the J gene end by 3 bases; junction bases not matched to a gene: 5. Per the germline V gene, CDR1 is DFQATT and CDR2 is SNEGSKA (reference sequence). The CDR3 length is 14 residues. CDR3 nucleotides: TGCAGTGCTAGAGTAGGAGCGGGAGTCTACGAGCAGTACTTC. Encoded protein: CSARVGAGVYEQYF.

The V gene is TRBV6-1, the J gene TRBJ2-1, with 7 bases identical to TRBD1. This CDR3 region has 17 residues. The germline V gene has CDR1 MNHNS and CDR2 SASEGT. V gave up 7 bases and J gave up 4 bases; unmatched junction bases: 16. The CDR3 loop is CASMPRQGVPVYNEQFF. The CDR3 coding sequence is TGTGCCAGCATGCCGAGGCAGGGGGTACCCGTGTACAATGAGCAGTTCTTC.

CDR3 protein: CSAQDTFDQPQHF. CDR3 nucleotides: TGCAGTGCTCAAGACACGTTCGATCAGCCCCAGCATTTT. The chain employs TRBV20-1 and TRBJ1-5; no firm D call. The CDR3 is 13 residues long. From germline, CDR1 is DFQATT and CDR2 SNEGSKA (reference sequence). V dropped 5 bases and J dropped 5 bases, with 13 bases sitting between them.

The chain couples TRBV7-8 to TRBJ1-3; a possible D gene is TRBD1 (6 bases). From germline, CDR1 is SGHVS and CDR2 FQNEAQ. Trimming took off 4 bases at V and 2 bases at J, with 12 bases between the two ends. There are 15 residues in the CDR3. This chain's CDR3 is CASSYNRVPGNTIYF. The DNA for the CDR3 is TGTGCCAGCAGCTATAACAGGGTCCCTGGAAACACCATATATTTT.

Many counts were recorded for this clonotype. V is TRBV29-1 and J is TRBJ2-6, with unresolved D. Germline CDR1 reads SQVTM; CDR2 reads ANQGSEA. Deletions cut 8 bases from V and 4 bases from J, with 9 bases between. CDR3 length equals 12 residues. The CDR3: CSISPGANVLTF. CDR3 DNA sequence: TGCAGCATCTCTCCCGGGGCCAACGTCCTGACTTTC.

Turning to this clonotype: An end of the junction differs from the germline gene, which may be a read error. The chain links TRBV18 to TRBJ2-7; tentatively, D is TRBD2 (6 bases). The CDR3 runs to 16 residues. CDR1 is KGHSH, CDR2 LQKENI, per germline. CDR3 DNA: TGTACCAGCTCACCACGCGGGACCGATAATACCTACGAGCAGTACTTC. This encodes CTSSPRGTDNTYEQYF.

The rearrangement links TRBV6-2 or TRBV6-3 to TRBJ2-5; TRBD1 or TRBD2 may be the D gene (5 bases each). Trimming removed 5 bases from V and 2 bases from J, with 18 bases in between. The CDR3 has 16 residues. Germline CDR1 and CDR2: MNHEY and SVGEGT. In nucleotides, the CDR3 is TGTGCCAGCAGTCCCCCGGGGACGGGTGGTCAAGAGACCCAGTACTTC. Its translation is CASSPPGTGGQETQYF.

The chain combines TRBV2 with TRBJ1-5; TRBD1 is a possible D gene (5 bases). In germline, CDR1 is SNHLY, CDR2 FYNNEI. There are 14 residues in the CDR3. V was cut by 2 bases and J by 6 bases, with 11 bases left in between. CDR3 sequence: CASSENQGSQPQHF. The CDR3 DNA follows: TGTGCCAGCAGTGAAAACCAGGGAAGTCAGCCCCAGCATTTT.

The genes are TRBV15 and TRBJ1-1; D is perhaps TRBD1 (5 bases). The germline V and J ends were trimmed by 1 base and 8 bases, with 11 bases remaining between them. This CDR3 contains 13 residues. Germline V lookup: CDR1 LNHNV, CDR2 YYDKDF (reference sequence). CDR3 sequence (DNA): TGTGCCACCAGCAGAGGCGTGACAGAGGAAGCTTTCTTT. It codes for CATSRGVTEEAFF.

Ten or more counts support this clonotype. Here the CDR3 reads CSARDETSGYNEQFF. Here the CDR3 DNA reads TGCAGTGCTAGAGATGAGACTAGCGGGTACAATGAGCAGTTCTTC. The gene calls are TRBV20-1 and TRBJ2-1, with TRBD2 identical over 10 bases. The CDR3 loop spans 15 amino acids. The germline V gene has CDR1 DFQATT and CDR2 SNEGSKA (reference sequence). The V gene end was trimmed by 0 bases and the J gene end by 4 bases; junction bases not matched to a gene: 3.

V usage is TRBV18 and J usage is TRBJ2-7, with D perhaps matching TRBD2 (6 bases). In germline, CDR1 is KGHSH, CDR2 LQKENI. Trimming shortened V by 3 bases and J by 4 bases, and 13 bases separated the two germline ends. The CDR3 spans 14 residues. The CDR3: CASSPGLAQYEQYF. The DNA for the CDR3 is TGTGCCAGCTCACCGGGACTCGCCCAATACGAGCAGTACTTC.